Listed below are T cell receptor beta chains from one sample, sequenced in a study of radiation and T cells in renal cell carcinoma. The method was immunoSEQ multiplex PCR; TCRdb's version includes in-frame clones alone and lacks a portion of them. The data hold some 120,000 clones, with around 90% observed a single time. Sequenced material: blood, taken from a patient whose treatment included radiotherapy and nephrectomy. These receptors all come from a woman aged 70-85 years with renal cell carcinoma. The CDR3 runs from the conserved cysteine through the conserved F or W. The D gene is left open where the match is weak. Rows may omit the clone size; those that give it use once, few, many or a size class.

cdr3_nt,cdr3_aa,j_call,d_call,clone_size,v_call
TGTGCCAGCAGTTTCCGGGGCCCCTATGGCTACACCTTC,CASSFRGPYGYTF,TRBJ1-2,.,.,TRBV27
TGTGCCAGCAGCGTAGAGGACGGCGACTACGAGCAGTACTTC,CASSVEDGDYEQYF,TRBJ2-7,.,.,TRBV9
TGTGCCAGCAGCTTGAGGTCAGGGGCGTCCTATAATTCACCCCTCCACTTT,CASSLRSGASYNSPLHF,TRBJ1-6,.,.,TRBV7-2
TGTGCCAGCAGTGACCTAGCGGGGGCACAAGAGACCCAGTACTTC,CASSDLAGAQETQYF,TRBJ2-5,TRBD2,.,TRBV6-1
TGTGCCAGCAGTTTAATCGGGGGTTACTACAATGAGCAGTTCTTC,CASSLIGGYYNEQFF,TRBJ2-1,.,.,TRBV27
TGTGCCAGCAGCCCGCCCGGCCTAGCGGGGAGGGACGAGCAGTACTTC,CASSPPGLAGRDEQYF,TRBJ2-7,TRBD2,.,TRBV7-9
TGTGCCAGCAGTCCCCCCGGGGGGGCTTACGAGACCCAGTACTTC,CASSPPGGAYETQYF,TRBJ2-5,TRBD2,.,TRBV7-9
TGTGCCAGCAGTGAAGCTTTAGGGAACTATGGCTACACCTTC,CASSEALGNYGYTF,TRBJ1-2,.,.,TRBV6-1
TGCGCCAGCAGCTTGGCAGGACCCTCAGGAGGCTACACCTTC,CASSLAGPSGGYTF,TRBJ1-2,.,once,TRBV5-1
TGTGCCAGCAGCTTGGATGCAGGGGAGGTTAGGAACACTGAAGCTTTCTTT,CASSLDAGEVRNTEAFF,TRBJ1-1,.,.,TRBV5-4
TGTGCCAGCAGTACCCTGGACAGGGTTGGCTACACCTTC,CASSTLDRVGYTF,TRBJ1-2,TRBD1,.,TRBV6-6
TGTGCCAGCAGCTCGGGTACGGGTGAGAGAAAACTGTTTTTT,CASSSGTGERKLFF,TRBJ1-4,.,.,TRBV11-3
TGCGCCAGCAGCCAGCGCAGACCCAGAACGATCTTC,CASSQRRPRTIF,TRBJ2-1,.,.,TRBV4-3
TGTGCCAGCAGCTTAGGTGCTGAAAACTCTGGAAACACCATATATTTT,CASSLGAENSGNTIYF,TRBJ1-3,.,.,TRBV13
TGTGCCAGCAGTCCCAACACCGGGGACGAGCAGTACTTC,CASSPNTGDEQYF,TRBJ2-7,.,.,TRBV6-5
TGTGCCAGCAGCTTAATAGCACTAGCGGGGGCGCATGAGCAGTTCTTC,CASSLIALAGAHEQFF,TRBJ2-1,TRBD2,once,TRBV7-3
TGCGCCAGCAGCCTGGCTAGTGCGGGAGGCAATTCACCCCTCCACTTT,CASSLASAGGNSPLHF,TRBJ1-6,.,.,TRBV5-1
TGTGCCAGCAGCTTAAGAGGGACAGGGGGCGAGGCTTTCTTT,CASSLRGTGGEAFF,TRBJ1-1,TRBD1,.,TRBV11-2
TGTGCCAGCAGGGGTAGCGGGGGGACCTACGAGCAGTACTTC,CASRGSGGTYEQYF,TRBJ2-7,TRBD2,.,TRBV2
TGTGCCAGCAGCTTAGTGCCAGAGTCTGATGGCTACACCTTC,CASSLVPESDGYTF,TRBJ1-2,.,.,TRBV7-9
TGTGCCAGCAGCTTCCGACAGGGAAATTCACCCCTCCACTTT,CASSFRQGNSPLHF,TRBJ1-6,TRBD1,.,TRBV7-2
TGTGCCAGCAGCTTGGCGGCAGGGGGAAGCTACACCTTC,CASSLAAGGSYTF,TRBJ1-2,TRBD1,.,TRBV5-4
TGTGCCTGGAGGGGGAGACAGGGTAAGGCCGAGCAGTACTTC,CAWRGRQGKAEQYF,TRBJ2-7,TRBD1,few,TRBV30
TGTGCCAGCAGTGAATCAAAGGGGGCGGTCTACGGCTACACCTTC,CASSESKGAVYGYTF,TRBJ1-2,TRBD1,.,TRBV25-1
TGTGCCAGCAGCTTAGGGACGGTGGGAGGCTACACCTTC,CASSLGTVGGYTF,TRBJ1-2,.,.,TRBV7-9
TGTGCCTGGAGTGTAGAATTAGGCAATCAGCCCCAGCATTTT,CAWSVELGNQPQHF,TRBJ1-5,.,.,TRBV30
TGTGCCAGCAGTGACTCTGGGACAGGGGTCCTCCTTTTT,CASSDSGTGVLLF,TRBJ2-3,TRBD1,.,TRBV6-4
TGTGCCAGCAGTCGGGGGGCTGGCTACACCTTC,CASSRGAGYTF,TRBJ1-2,.,.,TRBV6-6
TGTGCCAGCAGTGAAGCGAGCGGGGGCTCTTTACTTCGCACAGATACGCAGTATTTT,CASSEASGGSLLRTDTQYF,TRBJ2-3,TRBD2,.,TRBV6-1
TGTGCCAGCAGTCGGACAGGGGGAAACTATGGCTACACCTTC,CASSRTGGNYGYTF,TRBJ1-2,TRBD1,.,TRBV28
TGTGCCAGCAGCTTATTAACTAAGACCGGGACCAAAACCCAAGAGACCCAGTACTTC,CASSLLTKTGTKTQETQYF,TRBJ2-5,.,.,TRBV7-9
TGTGCCAGCAGCCAAGATTACAGGGCCACTGAAGCTTTCTTT,CASSQDYRATEAFF,TRBJ1-1,.,.,TRBV14
TGTGCCAGCAGTTCACCCCAGCGGGGCACAGATACGCAGTATTTT,CASSSPQRGTDTQYF,TRBJ2-3,.,.,TRBV27
TGTGCCAGCAGTTTCCGGACAGGGGTCAATCAGCCCCAGCATTTT,CASSFRTGVNQPQHF,TRBJ1-5,TRBD1,.,TRBV28
TGTGCCAGCAGCCCTAGCTCCTACAATGAGCGGTTCTTC,CASSPSSYNERFF,TRBJ2-1,.,.,TRBV2
TGTGCCAGCAGTTACTCCTACGGGGAGTACCAAGAGACCCAGTACTTC,CASSYSYGEYQETQYF,TRBJ2-5,.,.,TRBV6-5
TGTGCCAGCAGCGTATCAGGGGGCGCCAGTCAGCCCCAGCATTTT,CASSVSGGASQPQHF,TRBJ1-5,TRBD1,once,TRBV13
TGTGCCAGCAGCTTAGTTTCCAGGGGACCGCAGTCACCCCTCCACTTT,CASSLVSRGPQSPLHF,TRBJ1-6,.,.,TRBV11-2
TGTGCCAGTAGTATAGAGCGGGGTAGGGTTGAGGGTGAGCAGTTCTTC,CASSIERGRVEGEQFF,TRBJ2-1,.,once,TRBV19
TGTGCCAGCAGCCCCGGACGCTACGAGCAGTACTTC,CASSPGRYEQYF,TRBJ2-7,.,.,TRBV5-4
TGTGCCAGCAGTTTCGGGACAGGTGGCTACACCTTC,CASSFGTGGYTF,TRBJ1-2,TRBD1,once,TRBV27
TGTGCCTGGAGTAGTCAGGCGAACACCGGGGAGCTGTTTTTT,CAWSSQANTGELFF,TRBJ2-2,.,once,TRBV30
TGTGCCAGCAGCTTAGAGCTATCAACAGGGGGGCTCTATGGCTACACCTTC,CASSLELSTGGLYGYTF,TRBJ1-2,TRBD1,.,TRBV7-2
TGTGCCAGCATTCTATCGCCCGGGGCGAAAGGCTACACCTTC,CASILSPGAKGYTF,TRBJ1-2,.,few,TRBV28
TGTGCCAGCAGCCCGAGCGGGGGGCTCTCCTACGAGCAGTACTTC,CASSPSGGLSYEQYF,TRBJ2-7,TRBD2,.,TRBV4-2
TGTGCCAGCAGCAGGTCCCGGGACAGGGGTGGAACTGAAGCTTTCTTT,CASSRSRDRGGTEAFF,TRBJ1-1,TRBD1,once,TRBV7-2
TGTGCCTGGAGTGTGGGACTAGCGGGAGCATTGGATACGCAGTATTTT,CAWSVGLAGALDTQYF,TRBJ2-3,TRBD2,.,TRBV30
TGTGCCAGCAGCGTAGGGGACAGCTCCTACGAGCAGTACTTC,CASSVGDSSYEQYF,TRBJ2-7,TRBD1,.,TRBV9
TGCGCCAGCAGCCAAGGGTGGGGGGAGGTAATCGAGCAGTACTTC,CASSQGWGEVIEQYF,TRBJ2-7,.,.,TRBV4-1
TGTGCCAGCAGCCAAGGAGCGGGGGCCTTCCGGGATACGCAGTATTTT,CASSQGAGAFRDTQYF,TRBJ2-3,TRBD2,.,TRBV4-2
TGTGCCAGCAGCCCCCGGACAGGGTCGGATGCTTTCTTT,CASSPRTGSDAFF,TRBJ1-1,TRBD1,.,TRBV9
TGTGCCAGCAGCCGGTCCAGCCCCAATGAGCAGTTCTTC,CASSRSSPNEQFF,TRBJ2-1,.,.,TRBV5-4
TGTGCCAGCAGCTCGTTGACCGGGACAGGGGCGACAAAGACCCAGTACTTC,CASSSLTGTGATKTQYF,TRBJ2-5,TRBD1,.,TRBV11-3
TGTGCCAGCAGCTCCGGGACCGGGACGAACTATGGCTACACCTTC,CASSSGTGTNYGYTF,TRBJ1-2,.,.,TRBV7-3
TGCGCCAGCAGTGGAGATATGGCCGGTCATAAAAGGATCTTC,CASSGDMAGHKRIF,TRBJ2-1,.,.,TRBV10-1
TGCGCCAGCAGCCCGGGGGGTAGCTGGTTCACCGGGGAGCTGTTTTTT,CASSPGGSWFTGELFF,TRBJ2-2,TRBD2,.,TRBV5-1
TGTGCCAGCAGTTTACGTAGCTTGCATTTT,CASSLRSLHF,TRBJ2-3,.,.,TRBV28